The text below deals with one T cell receptor beta chain. Controls matched for age and sex were healthy donors. FACS enriched CD8+ TEMRA cells, while bulk CD8+ and CD4+ were negatively isolated. This sample is drawn from a study of CD8 T cells in Susac syndrome. About 0.5 to 1 ug RNA was reverse transcribed with random hexamers. Across 54 Vbeta and 13 Jbeta, TCR beta CDR3 was amplified with immunoSEQ multiplex PCR. TCRdb re-derived calls from the immunoSEQ multiplex PCR reads in MiXCR, one entry per CDR3 protein. The sample contains some 200,000 distinct CDR3 sequences, roughly 95% of which appear only once. Source material: CD4+ T cells from PBMCs. This TCR derives from a human donor in good health.

The CDR3 DNA is TGTGCCAGCAGTCACGGACAGGGTGCGCAGTATTTT. This sequence encodes CASSHGQGAQYF. The chain recombines TRBV6-2 or TRBV6-3 with TRBJ2-3; 8 bases are a match to TRBD1. Trimming at V came to 5 bases and at J to 10 bases, leaving 5 bases not matched to a gene. Germline CDR1 reads MNHEY; CDR2 reads SVGEGT. The CDR3 has 12 residues.